Only a few counts were recorded for the clone carrying this TCR beta chain. Antigen unknown. These data originate in a study of blood T cells in healthy people across ages. Caucasian, healthy and from Russia, the donors were aged between about 6 and 100. Whole-study findings and limits: It was the long-lived donors that had more naive CD4+ cells and higher diversity than aged donors. The diversity estimates, figures obtained from one million T cells, were considered underestimates.

The germline V and J ends were trimmed by 0 bases and 13 bases, with 15 bases remaining between them. The CDR3 length is 13 residues. CDR1 and CDR2 from the germline V gene are ENHRY and SYGVKD. A J-beta primer mix and a sample-barcoded 5' primer were used in a second PCR of roughly 7 to 12 cycles. Using its own MiXCR run on the 5' RACE reads, TCRdb lists one record per CDR3 protein. The data show about 570,000 distinct CDR3 sequences, 27% seen once. Sequencing input: blood. The chain uses TRBV10-3 and TRBJ2-5, with D uncertain. This receptor was identified in a woman in her 70s in good health. CDR3 protein: CAISESSATTGYF. Here the CDR3 DNA reads TGTGCCATCAGTGAGTCGTCGGCCACTACCGGGTACTTC.